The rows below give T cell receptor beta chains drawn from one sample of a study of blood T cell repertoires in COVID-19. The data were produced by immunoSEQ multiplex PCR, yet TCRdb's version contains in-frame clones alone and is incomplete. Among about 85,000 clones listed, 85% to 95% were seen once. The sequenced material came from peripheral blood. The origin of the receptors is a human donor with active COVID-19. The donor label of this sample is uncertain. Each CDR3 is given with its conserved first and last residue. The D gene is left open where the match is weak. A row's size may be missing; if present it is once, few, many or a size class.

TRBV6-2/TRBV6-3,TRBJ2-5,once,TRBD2,TGTGCCAGCAGTTACTCGAAAGGGACTAGCGTAACGCCGTGGACCCAGTACTTC,CASSYSKGTSVTPWTQYF
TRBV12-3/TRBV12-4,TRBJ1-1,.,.,TGTGCCAGCGGAAGGGGAGGGACTGAAGCTTTCTTT,CASGRGGTEAFF
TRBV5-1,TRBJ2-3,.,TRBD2,TGCGCCAGCAGCTTGGCACTAGCGGGGGTTCCAGATACGCAGTATTTT,CASSLALAGVPDTQYF
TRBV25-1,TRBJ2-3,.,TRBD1,TGTGCCAGCAGTGATTCCCCTGGACAGGGGATAAGGGGCGATACGCAGTATTTT,CASSDSPGQGIRGDTQYF
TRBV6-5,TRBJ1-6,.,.,TGTGCCGCAACCTATGGGAGGGAAAGTAATTCACCCCTCCACTTT,CAATYGRESNSPLHF
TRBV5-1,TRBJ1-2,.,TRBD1,TGCGCCAGCAGCGGAGACCTACAGGGGGCCAACTATGGCTACACCTTC,CASSGDLQGANYGYTF
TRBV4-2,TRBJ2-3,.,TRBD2,TGTGCCAGCAGCTTAAAGCGGGGGTCGTGGGATACGCAGTATTTT,CASSLKRGSWDTQYF
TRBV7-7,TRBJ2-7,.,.,TGTGCTAGCAGCTTAGCGAAGGGTCGGGGCTACGAGCAGTACTTC,CASSLAKGRGYEQYF
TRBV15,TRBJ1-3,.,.,TGTGCCACCAGCAGGGACAGTGTCTCTGGAAACACCATATATTTT,CATSRDSVSGNTIYF
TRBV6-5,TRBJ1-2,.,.,TGTGCCAGCAGGTTAGACCTGGACAGCTATGGCTACACCTTC,CASRLDLDSYGYTF
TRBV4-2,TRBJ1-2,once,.,TGTGCCAGCAGCCCGGGGGGGACAAACAACTATGGCTACACCTTC,CASSPGGTNNYGYTF
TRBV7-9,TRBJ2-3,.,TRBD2,TGTGCCAGCAGCCCCGGGGGGGCTAGCACAGATACGCAGTATTTT,CASSPGGASTDTQYF
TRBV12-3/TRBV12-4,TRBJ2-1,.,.,TGTGCCAGCAGTTCCGATCGTTCTCTACAGTTCTTC,CASSSDRSLQFF
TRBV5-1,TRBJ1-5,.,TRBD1,TGCGCCAGCAGCTTGGATACAGGGGGCGCTCAGCCCCAGCATTTT,CASSLDTGGAQPQHF
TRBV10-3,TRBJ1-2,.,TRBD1,TGTGCCATCACCGGGGGACAGGGGGCGCGAGGCTACACCTTC,CAITGGQGARGYTF
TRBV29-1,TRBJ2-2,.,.,TGCAGCGTTGAAGGTTCAGCAGGCACCGGGGAGCTGTTTTTT,CSVEGSAGTGELFF
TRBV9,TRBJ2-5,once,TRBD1,TGTGCCAGCAGCGTACTAGGACAGGGCTCCCCAGAGACCCAGTACTTC,CASSVLGQGSPETQYF
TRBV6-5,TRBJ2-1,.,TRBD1,TGTGCCAGCGGGTGGACAGGGAGAAACAATGAGCAGTTCTTC,CASGWTGRNNEQFF
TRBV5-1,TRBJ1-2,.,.,TGCGCCAGCAGCTTGGACAGGCTATTCTATGGCTACACCTTC,CASSLDRLFYGYTF
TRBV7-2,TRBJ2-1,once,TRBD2,TGTGCCAGCAGCTTGGATAGCGGGGCCCTGGGCGAGCAGTTCTTC,CASSLDSGALGEQFF
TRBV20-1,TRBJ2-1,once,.,TGCAGTGCTAGTGACACATACAATGAGCAGTTCTTC,CSASDTYNEQFF
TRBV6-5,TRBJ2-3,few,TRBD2,TGTGCCAGCAGCCGAGCGGGGGGGCAAACAGATACGCAGTATTTT,CASSRAGGQTDTQYF
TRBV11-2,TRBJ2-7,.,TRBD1,TGTGCCAGCAGCTTAGCCTTGACAGGGGACGAGCAGTACTTC,CASSLALTGDEQYF
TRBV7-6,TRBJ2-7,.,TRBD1,TGTGCCAGCAGCAACTTGGATGGACAGGCGGTCTCCTACGAGCAGTACTTC,CASSNLDGQAVSYEQYF
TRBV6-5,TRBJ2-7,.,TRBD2,TGTGCCAGCAGTTACGAGGGAGGGGAAGCCTACGAGCAGTACTTC,CASSYEGGEAYEQYF
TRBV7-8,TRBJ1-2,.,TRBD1,TGTGCCAGCAGCTTAGCCCAGGGGGCAGTTGGCTACACCTTC,CASSLAQGAVGYTF
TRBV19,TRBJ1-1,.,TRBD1,TGTGCCAGTAGTCCCAGGGACAGGGGGGTGAACACTGAAGCTTTCTTT,CASSPRDRGVNTEAFF
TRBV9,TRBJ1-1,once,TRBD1,TGTGCCAGCAGCCCACCCGGGACAGGGTATATATCTGAAGCTTTCTTT,CASSPPGTGYISEAFF
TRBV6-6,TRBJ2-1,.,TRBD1,TGTGCCAGCAGTTACTCGGGGACAGACAATGAGCAGTTCTTC,CASSYSGTDNEQFF
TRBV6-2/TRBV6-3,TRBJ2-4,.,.,TGTGCCAGCAGTTACTTGAACAGGATGGGTTTGGACAAAAACATTCAGTACTTC,CASSYLNRMGLDKNIQYF
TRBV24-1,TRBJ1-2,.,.,TGTGCCACCAGTGATTTGCGACAGGTAAATGGCTACACCTTC,CATSDLRQVNGYTF
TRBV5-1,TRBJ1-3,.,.,TGCGCCAGCAGCTTGGACGGTATCTCTGGAAACACCATATATTTT,CASSLDGISGNTIYF
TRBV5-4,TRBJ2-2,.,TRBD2,TGTGCCAGCAGCTTGGCAGCGGGGGGAGACACCCGGGAGCTGTTTTTT,CASSLAAGGDTRELFF
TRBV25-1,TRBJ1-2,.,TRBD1,TGTGCCAGCAGCGATAGGGACAGGGGTGGCGGGCATGGCTACACCTTC,CASSDRDRGGGHGYTF
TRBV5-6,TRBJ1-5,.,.,TGTGCCAGCAGCCCTCGGGGGGTAAATCAGCCCCAGCATTTT,CASSPRGVNQPQHF
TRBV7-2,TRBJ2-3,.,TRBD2,TGTGCCAGCAGCTTAGTCAGGCTAGCGGGGCCTAGCACAGATACGCAGTATTTT,CASSLVRLAGPSTDTQYF
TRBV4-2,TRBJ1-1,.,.,TGTGCCAGCTCAGGGGTTCGCACTGAAGCTTTCTTT,CASSGVRTEAFF
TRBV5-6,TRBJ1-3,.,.,TGTGCCAGCAGCCCCCCGGGGGGAGGAAACACCATATATTTT,CASSPPGGGNTIYF
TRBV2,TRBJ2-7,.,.,TGTGCCAGCCGGAGAGATGGTTCCTACGAGCAGTACTTC,CASRRDGSYEQYF
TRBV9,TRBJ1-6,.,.,TGTGCCAGCAGCGTAGGGGGGCTACTACCGGGACCCCTCCACTTT,CASSVGGLLPGPLHF
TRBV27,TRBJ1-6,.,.,TGTGCCAGCAGTTTAGCGGGGAAAGGTTCACCCCTCCACTTT,CASSLAGKGSPLHF
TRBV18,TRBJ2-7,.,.,TGTGCCAGCTCACGGGAATCGGGGGAACAGTACTTC,CASSRESGEQYF
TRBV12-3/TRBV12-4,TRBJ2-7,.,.,TGTGCCAGCGGCCAGTTGTATGGTGACTCGTACTTC,CASGQLYGDSYF
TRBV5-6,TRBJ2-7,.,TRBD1,TGTGCCAGCAGCCCTGGTTCGGACAGGCTGGGGGAGCAGTACTTC,CASSPGSDRLGEQYF
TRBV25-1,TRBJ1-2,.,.,TGTGCCAGCAGTGACCAAACGAGGAGGTTGGGCTACACCTTC,CASSDQTRRLGYTF
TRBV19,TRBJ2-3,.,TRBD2,TGTGCCAGTAGTATCGGACTAGCGGGGGGGCCGGGCACAGATACGCAGTATTTT,CASSIGLAGGPGTDTQYF
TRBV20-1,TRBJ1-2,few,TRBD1,TGCAGTGCTAGTCAGACAGGGATTAACTATGGCTACACCTTC,CSASQTGINYGYTF
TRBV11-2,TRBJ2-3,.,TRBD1,TGTGCCAGCAGCTTAGAGAGGACAGGGATAGATACGCAGTATTTT,CASSLERTGIDTQYF
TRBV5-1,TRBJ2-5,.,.,TGCGCCAGCAGCCCCTCTGAGGTCCTCGCGATAGGAGAGACCCAGTACTTC,CASSPSEVLAIGETQYF
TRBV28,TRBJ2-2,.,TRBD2,TGTGCCAGCAGTGAGACTAGCGGGGGGGCTATCAACACCGGGGAGCTGTTTTTT,CASSETSGGAINTGELFF
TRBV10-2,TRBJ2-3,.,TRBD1,TGCGCCAGCAGTGGGCCGGGACAGACTAGCACAGATACGCAGTATTTT,CASSGPGQTSTDTQYF
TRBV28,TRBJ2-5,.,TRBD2,TGTGCCAGCAATAGGGTCCGGGGGGGCCAGAAGACCCAGTACTTC,CASNRVRGGQKTQYF
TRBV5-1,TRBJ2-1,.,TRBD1,TGCGCCAGCAGCAGGGGGCTCAATGAGCAGTTCTTC,CASSRGLNEQFF